Listed below are T cell receptor beta chains from one sample, sequenced in a study of patients and donors after allogeneic stem cell transplantation. TCRdb re-derived calls from the RT-PCR reads in MiXCR, one entry per CDR3 protein. The sample has 200,000 to 250,000 distinct CDR3 sequences; less than 15% are singletons. The source material was blood, either unsorted or a sorted T cell fraction (not recorded which). These receptors originate from a human donor who was either an allogeneic HSCT recipient or a stem cell or donor lymphocyte infusion donor (not recorded which). It is not recorded whose cells these are; they may come from a transplant donor. Each CDR3 is given with its conserved first and last residue. The order of the fields is V gene, CDR3 protein.

>TRBV19
CASSNGVGNQPQHF
>TRBV5-1
CASSWTGLDGYTF
>TRBV2
CASSEERVAFF
>TRBV27
CASSFAGGSYEQYF
>TRBV3-1
CATNGRTNTEAFF
>TRBV29-1
CSVLDSNQPQHF
>TRBV11-3
CASTFGGTDTQYF
>TRBV24-1
CATSDSRGNTEAFF
>TRBV21-1
CASSLGRGQKETQYF
>TRBV12-3/TRBV12-4
CASRPTGTGELFF
>TRBV21-1
CASSKSKGQGWGNQPQHF
>TRBV19
CASRVEGGNSPLHF
>TRBV7-2
CASSLGGTGGAYEQYF
>TRBV7-2
CASSLAGLGGGLVYEQYF
>TRBV7-2
CASSFLQGGNTEAFF
>TRBV2
CASSAGQGAFGNTGELFF
>TRBV10-3
CAMAGGTDTQYF
>TRBV3-1
CASSQGPYEQYF
>TRBV7-3
CASSPEGLPYNEQFF
>TRBV3-1
CASSPPGGWNSPLHF
>TRBV20-1
CSATLDGGRDYEQYF
>TRBV7-2
CASSLDPGTRVGKLFF
>TRBV7-9
CASSLEAGVADTQYF
>TRBV30
CAWSTADGYYEQYF
>TRBV2
CASSERWDYGYTF
>TRBV7-2
CASSLVSGPSTDTQYF
>TRBV24-1
CATSGGDRVSTDTQYF
>TRBV4-3
CASSQQDRGNSPLHF
>TRBV12-3/TRBV12-4
CASSRTGGHQPQHF
>TRBV5-1
CASSLDRGGVNEQFF
>TRBV3-1
CASSPPGRLYEQYF
>TRBV7-2
CASSTYLGTGSEQYF
>TRBV11-2
CASSYRTSGGDPSYNEQFF